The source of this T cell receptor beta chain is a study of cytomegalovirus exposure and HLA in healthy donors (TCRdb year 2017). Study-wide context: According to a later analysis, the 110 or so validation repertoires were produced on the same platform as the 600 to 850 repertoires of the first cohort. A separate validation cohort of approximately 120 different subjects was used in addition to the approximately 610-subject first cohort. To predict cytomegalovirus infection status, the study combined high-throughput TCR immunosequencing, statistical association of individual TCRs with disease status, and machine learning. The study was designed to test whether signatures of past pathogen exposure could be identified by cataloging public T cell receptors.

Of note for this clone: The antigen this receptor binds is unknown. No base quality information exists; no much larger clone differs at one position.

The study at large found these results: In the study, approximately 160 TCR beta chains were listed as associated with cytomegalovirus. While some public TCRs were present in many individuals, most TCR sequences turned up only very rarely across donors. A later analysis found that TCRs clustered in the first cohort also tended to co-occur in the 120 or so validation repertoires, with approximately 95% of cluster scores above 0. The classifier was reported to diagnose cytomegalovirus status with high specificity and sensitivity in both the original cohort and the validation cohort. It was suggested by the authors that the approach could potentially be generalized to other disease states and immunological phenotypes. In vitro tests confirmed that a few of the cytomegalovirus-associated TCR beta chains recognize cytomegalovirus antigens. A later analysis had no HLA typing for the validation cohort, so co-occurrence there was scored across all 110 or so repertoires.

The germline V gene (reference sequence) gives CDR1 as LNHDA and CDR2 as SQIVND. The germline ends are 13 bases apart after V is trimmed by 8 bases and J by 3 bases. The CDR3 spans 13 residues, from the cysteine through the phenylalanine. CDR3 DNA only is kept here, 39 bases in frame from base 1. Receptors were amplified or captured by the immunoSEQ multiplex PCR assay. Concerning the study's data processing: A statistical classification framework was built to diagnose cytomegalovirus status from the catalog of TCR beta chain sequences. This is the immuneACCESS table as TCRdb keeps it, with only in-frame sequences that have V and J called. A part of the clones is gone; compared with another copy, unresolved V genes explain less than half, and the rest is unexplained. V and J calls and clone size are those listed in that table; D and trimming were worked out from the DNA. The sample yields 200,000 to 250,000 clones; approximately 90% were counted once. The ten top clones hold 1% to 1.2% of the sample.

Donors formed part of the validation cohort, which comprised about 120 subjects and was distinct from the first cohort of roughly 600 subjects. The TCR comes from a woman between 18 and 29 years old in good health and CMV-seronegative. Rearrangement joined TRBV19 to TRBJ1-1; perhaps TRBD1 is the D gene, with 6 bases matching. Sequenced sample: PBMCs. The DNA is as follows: TGTGCCAGTGCTCGGGGGGCACACACTGAAGCTTTCTTT. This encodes CASARGAHTEAFF.